Below, 23 T cell receptor beta chains from the same sample are listed, as sequenced in a study of prognosis after radiotherapy for stage I lung cancer (dated by TCRdb to the early 2020s). The listed sequencing device is Illumina HiSeq 3000. Two rounds of multiplex PCR were performed to amplify the TCR beta CDR3 region from genomic DNA. In the first PCR round, primers specific to each TRBV and TRBJ gene were used, and the primer sequences were filed in Chinese patent CN105087789A. TCRdb cleaned the public reads at Q25 with fastp, built clones with MiXCR and kept in-frame beta chains. CDR3 protein sequences are deduplicated, and each keeps its most common genes and DNA. This sample gives some 17,000 distinct CDR3 sequences in total; 25% to 30% of them show up just once. The leading ten clones occupy approximately 32% of the sample. This specimen consisted of PBMCs, obtained before or after stereotactic body radiation therapy (not recorded which). These receptors all stem from a donor aged 50 or older with non-small cell lung cancer.

Comment on this clonotype: This is likely an artifact of a read error, given a far larger clone one base away. This chain uses TRBV7-9 with TRBJ2-1, with 9 bases fitting TRBD2. Germline V gene lookup returns CDR1 SEHNR and CDR2 FQNEAQ (reference sequence). J lost 3 bases, V lost 5 bases, and 11 bases had no gene match. The CDR3 totals 17 residues. CDR3: CASSTRGLREGYNEQFF. The CDR3 DNA follows: TGTGCCAGCAGCACTCGGGGGCTGCGGGAGGGCTACAATGAGCAGTTCTTC.

In its sample, this clonotype was seen many times. The chain has TRBV2 and TRBJ2-7; weak D call: TRBD2 (6 bases). CDR3 length equals 17 residues. The germline gives CDR1 SNHLY, CDR2 FYNNEI. Deletions cut 0 bases from V and 1 base from J, with 16 bases between. CDR3 protein: CASSEAEGLDGSYEQYF. DNA of the CDR3: TGTGCCAGCAGTGAAGCGGAGGGGCTTGACGGTTCCTACGAGCAGTACTTC.

This clonotype has at least ten counts. This chain uses TRBV9 with TRBJ2-1; perhaps TRBD2 as D (6 bases). The germline CDR1 and CDR2 sequences are SGDLS and YYNGEE. This CDR3 has 15 residues. Trimming cost V 0 bases and J 8 bases, with 15 bases left between them. The CDR3 DNA follows: TGTGCCAGCAGCGTAGGGGCGGGATTTACATATGAGCAGTTCTTC. Translating gives CASSVGAGFTYEQFF.

Many counts were recorded for this clonotype. In nucleotides, the CDR3 is TGCAGTGCTCAGCAGGGGAATCAGCCCCAGCATTTT. Translated, it gives CSAQQGNQPQHF. This chain uses TRBV20-1 with TRBJ1-5, with a tentative D call TRBD1 (6 bases). The CDR3 consists of 12 residues. Germline lookup yields CDR1 DFQATT and CDR2 SNEGSKA (reference sequence). Between the trimmed V and J ends, which lost 5 bases and 4 bases, there was a span of 9 bases.

This clonotype came up once. Only one base separates this from a far larger clonotype, so it likely reflects a read error. V is TRBV6-1 and J is TRBJ2-2, with 9 bases identical to TRBD2. The CDR3 totals 17 residues. Germline V gene lookup returns CDR1 MNHNS and CDR2 SASEGT. DNA of the CDR3: TGTGACAGCAGTTACTTAGGGACTAGCACGGGCACCGGGGAGCTGTTTTTT. As protein: CDSSYLGTSTGTGELFF.

This clonotype has at least ten counts. V is TRBV20-1 and J is TRBJ2-5; D unclear. Germline assignment: CDR1 DFQATT and CDR2 SNEGSKA (reference sequence). This CDR3 is 14 amino acids long. The V and J ends lost 1 base and 4 bases respectively, with 13 bases between them. The DNA for the CDR3 is TGCAGTGCTAGAGGAGAACCCGGTGGAGAGACCCAGTACTTC. Its translation is CSARGEPGGETQYF.

This clonotype was seen ten or more times. The V gene is TRBV6-1, the J gene TRBJ1-2; possible D gene TRBD1, 6 bases. The CDR3 has 14 amino acids. Germline V lookup: CDR1 MNHNS, CDR2 SASEGT. Deletions cut 7 bases from V and 4 bases from J, with 16 bases between. CDR3 amino acids: CASTEQGSSYGYTF. DNA of the CDR3: TGTGCCAGCACCGAACAGGGATCGAGCTATGGCTACACCTTC.

This clonotype was observed a single time. A far larger clone lies a single base away; this is likely a read error. V usage is TRBV6-4 and J usage is TRBJ2-5; TRBD2 matches at 13 bases. CDR1 and CDR2 from the germline V gene are MRHNA and SNTAGT. This CDR3 contains 17 residues. The ends lost 4 bases at V and 5 bases at J; junction bases unmatched: 10. The CDR3 DNA sequence: TGTGCCAGCAGTGGCACCCCGGGACTAGCGGGATCCGAGACCCAGTACTTC. As protein: CASSGTPGLAGSETQYF.

This clonotype was counted many times. The rearrangement links TRBV9 to TRBJ1-1, with TRBD1 as a possible D gene (6 bases). This CDR3 is built from 15 residues. Per the germline V gene, CDR1 is SGDLS and CDR2 is YYNGEE. V was cut by 4 bases and J by 1 base, with 14 bases left in between. The CDR3 here is CASSLGGGTNTEAFF. In DNA form, the CDR3 reads TGTGCCAGCAGCCTAGGAGGGGGTACGAACACTGAAGCTTTCTTT.

Comments on this clonotype: The likely explanation is a read error, given a far larger clone one base away. The chain uses TRBV6-5 and TRBJ1-2, with D possibly matching TRBD1 (6 bases). The germline V gene encodes CDR1 MNHEY and CDR2 SVGAGI. This CDR3 is built from 13 residues. V was pared by 5 bases and J by 7 bases, with 14 bases between. The CDR3 nucleotides read TGTGCCAGCAGTAACCGGGACATCCCTGGCTACACCTTC. Its translation is CASSNRDIPGYTF.

Turning to this clonotype: Possible read error: a much larger clone is one base away. The chain employs TRBV7-6 and TRBJ2-3, with D uncertain. The CDR3 is made up of 15 amino acids. The germline V gene has CDR1 SGHVS and CDR2 FNYEAQ. The CDR3 sequence is CGSSLWTAITDTQYF. The CDR3 DNA is TGTGGCAGCAGCTTATGGACGGCAATCACAGATACGCAGTATTTT.

This clonotype has at least ten counts. The chain employs TRBV28 and TRBJ2-6; possibly TRBD1 or TRBD2 for D (6 bases each). From germline, CDR1 is MDHEN and CDR2 SYDVKM. This CDR3 contains 15 residues. V gave up 1 base and J gave up 4 bases, with 8 bases separating them. The CDR3 is CASSLSGAGANVLTF. CDR3 DNA: TGTGCCAGCAGTTTATCGGGGGCCGGGGCCAACGTCCTGACTTTC.

This clonotype came up a few times. This may stem from a read error, because a much larger clone lies one nucleotide away. CDR3 loop: CASSGQEATGELFF. CDR3 bases: TGTGCCAGCAGCGGGCAGGAGGCCACCGGGGAGCTGTTTTTT. The J gene is TRBJ2-2, the V gene TRBV3-1; a possible D gene is TRBD2 (5 bases). The CDR3 spans 14 residues. V was trimmed by 5 bases and J by 4 bases, leaving 11 bases between them. CDR1 and CDR2 (germline): LGHDT, YNNKEL (reference sequence).

Ten or more counts support this clonotype. This sequence joins TRBV29-1 and TRBJ2-5, with 7 bases aligning to TRBD2. V was pared by 1 base and J by 4 bases, with 3 bases of the junction left unmatched. This CDR3 is built from 13 residues. CDR1 is SQVTM, CDR2 ANQGSEA, per germline. The CDR3 is CSVEGEGAETQYF. The CDR3 DNA follows: TGCAGCGTTGAAGGGGAGGGCGCAGAGACCCAGTACTTC.

In regard to this clonotype: A far larger clone is one base from this, pointing to a likely read error. The CDR3 here is CASTHGVNNEQFF. The CDR3 region has the DNA TGTGCCAGCACTCACGGGGTGAACAATGAGCAGTTCTTC. The V gene is TRBV2, the J gene TRBJ2-1; tentatively, D is TRBD2 (5 bases). The germline V and J ends were trimmed by 7 bases and 5 bases, with 12 bases remaining between them. There are 13 residues in the CDR3. The germline V gene has CDR1 SNHLY and CDR2 FYNNEI.

Turning to this clonotype: A read error is likely here: a far larger clone is one base away. J is TRBJ2-2 and V is TRBV7-9; the D gene is possibly TRBD2 (5 bases). The CDR3 contains 14 residues. V was pared by 4 bases and J by 6 bases, with 12 bases between. CDR1 and CDR2 (germline): SEHNR, FQNEAQ (reference sequence). The CDR3 bases are TGTGCCAGCAGCTCGCGGGCGGTCGCCGGGGAGCTGTTTTTT. Protein: CASSSRAVAGELFF.

On this clonotype: One end of the junction does not line up with germline, which may come from a read error. The rearrangement uses TRBV5-1 and TRBJ2-3; D remains ambiguous. The germline V gene encodes CDR1 SGHRS and CDR2 YFSETQ. This CDR3 spans 14 amino acids. The CDR3 coding sequence is TGCGCCCGCAGCTTCGATGCGACCACAGATACGCAGTATTTT. It yields the protein CARSFDATTDTQYF.

The rearrangement uses TRBV30 and TRBJ1-1, with 7 bases fitting TRBD1. V shed 5 bases, J shed 3 bases, and the junction held 9 bases outside the gene matches. The CDR3 is made up of 14 amino acids. Germline V gene lookup returns CDR1 GTSNPN and CDR2 SVGIG (reference sequence). The CDR3 loop is CAWGTTGWDTEAFF. In DNA form, the CDR3 reads TGTGCCTGGGGGACGACAGGGTGGGACACTGAAGCTTTCTTT.

Points on this clonotype: This may come from a read error, since a much larger clone is one base off. Here the CDR3 reads CASSGAAGGSYNEQFF. The CDR3 DNA sequence: TGTGCCAGCAGCGGTGCAGCGGGAGGCTCCTACAATGAGCAGTTCTTC. The chain recombines TRBV7-2 with TRBJ2-1; TRBD2 aligns across 9 bases. CDR3 length equals 16 residues. The germline V gene encodes CDR1 SGHTA and CDR2 FQGNSA. J lost 0 bases, V lost 5 bases, and 5 bases had no gene match.

This clonotype was observed at least ten times. The chain uses TRBV4-2 and TRBJ2-1; D is uncertain. With 1 base removed from V and 11 bases from J, the gap between germline ends came to 12 bases. The CDR3 has 13 residues. Germline V lookup: CDR1 LGHNA, CDR2 YNFKEQ. CDR3 protein: CASSQVLAVQQFF. Here the CDR3 DNA reads TGTGCCAGCAGCCAAGTATTAGCAGTCCAGCAGTTCTTC.

The sample holds many counts of this clonotype. The chain recombines TRBV20-1 with TRBJ2-2, with 10 bases matching TRBD2. Germline CDR1 DFQATT, CDR2 SNEGSKA (reference sequence). V lost 5 bases, J lost 5 bases, and 5 bases stayed unmatched. The CDR3 totals 14 residues. The CDR3 sequence: CSASSGRRTGELFF. The CDR3, as DNA: TGCAGTGCTTCTAGCGGGAGACGAACCGGGGAGCTGTTTTTT.

Ten or more counts support this clonotype. The J gene is TRBJ2-1, the V gene TRBV27; 9 nucleotides match TRBD2. V shed 6 bases and J 3 bases; nucleotides not matched to a gene: 6. The CDR3 is 15 residues long. Germline CDR1 and CDR2: MNHEY and SMNVEV (reference sequence). CDR3 sequence (DNA): TGTGCCAGCAGCTCCGGGACTAGCATCTACAATGAGCAGTTCTTC. As protein: CASSSGTSIYNEQFF.

This clonotype appeared many times. V and J are TRBV10-3 and TRBJ2-7; 9 bases match TRBD2. There are 17 residues in the CDR3. The germline V gene encodes CDR1 ENHRY and CDR2 SYGVKD. Trimming cost V 3 bases and J 3 bases; bases outside gene matches: 12. Here the CDR3 DNA reads TGTGCCATCAGTGATCCCCAGATAGCGGGAGTGGGCTACGAGCAGTACTTC. Translated: CAISDPQIAGVGYEQYF.